This T cell receptor beta chain originates from a study of identical twins. CDR1 and CDR2 from the germline V gene are MNHEY and SVGAGI. Between the trimmed V and J ends, which lost 0 bases and 7 bases, there was a span of 6 bases. The CDR3 spans 13 residues. Study observations and caveats: Twin sharing of out-of-frame TCR alpha was underestimated by models in monozygotic pairs. The abundant beta clonotypes from cord blood had fewer insertions, and memory repertoires had none of this. In beta out-of-frame sequences, the excess sharing between twins was weaker. Possibly, invariant MAIT and iNKT cells partly confounded zero-insertion analyses.

TCRdb re-derived calls from the 5' RACE reads in MiXCR, one entry per CDR3 protein. The data show about 430,000 distinct CDR3 sequences, approximately 18% seen once. This clonotype was detected only a few times. Antigen unknown. Sequences were obtained from naive T cells sorted from blood. The chain uses TRBV6-5 and TRBJ2-2, with D uncertain. This receptor was obtained from a man in his fifties or sixties in good health. The CDR3 loop is CASSYSPVGELFF. DNA of the CDR3: TGTGCCAGCAGTTACTCACCCGTCGGGGAGCTGTTTTTT.